This entry concerns a single TCR beta chain. What it recognizes is unknown. The germline V gene has CDR1 MDHEN and CDR2 SYDVKM. The length of the CDR3 is 12 residues. V lost 3 bases, J lost 12 bases, and 12 bases lay in between. This entry is derived from a study of cytomegalovirus exposure and HLA in healthy donors. Study-wide background: Of over 300 genotyped donors, 81% clustered with self-reported Caucasian donors.

General study findings and limits: A later analysis found TCR association rates differed by HLA locus, highest for DRB1 and lowest for HLA-C.

The PCR was carried out with 60 Vbeta primers and 13 Jbeta primers. Clones were sequenced by immunoSEQ multiplex PCR, and TCRdb holds only the in-frame ones, with some missing. The data show around 150,000 clones, approximately 83% seen once. The sequenced sample was PBMCs. The source of this sequence is a man aged 35-49 years in good health and CMV-seronegative. This rearrangement joins TRBV28 to TRBJ2-1; possible D gene TRBD2, 5 bases. The chain's CDR3 is CASSFAYRGQFF. CDR3 bases: TGTGCCAGCAGTTTCGCTTACCGGGGGCAGTTCTTC.